The TCR beta chain under discussion was sequenced for a study of control samples from healthy donors and cancer patients. There are 15 residues in the CDR3. V gave up 5 bases and J gave up 2 bases; unmatched junction bases: 5. CDR1 and CDR2 (germline): SGHTA, FQGNSA. Sequencing used immunoSEQ multiplex PCR; TCRdb keeps in-frame clones, though not all of them. The table shows about 140,000 clones, with just under 95% occurring only once. Sequencing input: blood. The genes are TRBV7-2 and TRBJ2-7, with 11 bases aligning to TRBD2. The TCR sequence derives from a man aged 25 to 40 in good health. The CDR3 coding sequence is TGTGCCAGCAGCCTCATAGCGGGAGGGGCCTACGAGCAGTACTTC. This translates into CASSLIAGGAYEQYF.